The rows below give T cell receptor beta chains drawn from one sample of a study of T cells after posttransplantation cyclophosphamide. Libraries were prepared by immunoSEQ multiplex PCR; TCRdb keeps only in-frame clonotypes and omits some of them. In the table there are approximately 23,000 clones, roughly 86% of which are singletons. Sequences were obtained from PBMCs. The receptors were sampled from a woman in her fifties or sixties with a blood cancer, CMV-positive, and with a related stem cell donor. Each CDR3 is given with its conserved first and last residue. The D gene is left open where the match is weak. Not every row has a clone size; where given, it reads once, few, many or a size class.

j_call: TRBJ2-2; d_call: NA; clone_size: NA; v_call: TRBV6-6; cdr3_aa: CASSFDSNTGELFF; cdr3_nt: TGTGCCAGCAGCTTCGACTCAAACACCGGGGAGCTGTTTTTT
j_call: TRBJ1-1; d_call: NA; clone_size: once; v_call: TRBV19; cdr3_aa: CATQGWEGYTEAFF; cdr3_nt: TGTGCCACGCAGGGCTGGGAGGGGTACACTGAAGCTTTCTTT
j_call: TRBJ1-5; d_call: TRBD1; clone_size: few; v_call: TRBV4-1; cdr3_aa: CASRRGQGGRQPQHF; cdr3_nt: TGCGCCAGCAGACGAGGACAGGGAGGAAGACAGCCCCAGCATTTT
j_call: TRBJ1-2; d_call: NA; clone_size: NA; v_call: TRBV5-4; cdr3_aa: CASSFAGEDYGYTF; cdr3_nt: TGTGCCAGCAGCTTCGCTGGGGAGGACTATGGCTACACCTTC
j_call: TRBJ1-4; d_call: TRBD1; clone_size: NA; v_call: TRBV6-1; cdr3_aa: CASSAFGQGVEKLFF; cdr3_nt: TGTGCCAGCAGTGCCTTCGGACAGGGGGTTGAAAAACTGTTTTTT
j_call: TRBJ1-5; d_call: TRBD1; clone_size: few; v_call: TRBV6-1; cdr3_aa: CASSLTGDSGQPQHF; cdr3_nt: TGTGCCAGCAGCTTGACAGGGGACTCAGGTCAGCCCCAGCATTTT
j_call: TRBJ2-7; d_call: TRBD1; clone_size: NA; v_call: TRBV2; cdr3_aa: CASSGGTGGYEQYF; cdr3_nt: TGTGCCAGCAGTGGGGGGACAGGGGGCTACGAGCAGTACTTC
j_call: TRBJ2-7; d_call: NA; clone_size: NA; v_call: TRBV19; cdr3_aa: CASSPAGTSYEQYF; cdr3_nt: TGTGCCAGTAGCCCTGCGGGCACATCCTACGAGCAGTACTTC
j_call: TRBJ1-4; d_call: TRBD1; clone_size: few; v_call: TRBV7-9; cdr3_aa: CASSLRDRFNEKLFF; cdr3_nt: TGTGCCAGCAGCCTCCGGGACAGATTTAATGAAAAACTGTTTTTT
j_call: TRBJ1-3; d_call: NA; clone_size: once; v_call: TRBV19; cdr3_aa: CASHNDISGNTIYF; cdr3_nt: TGTGCCAGTCATAACGACATTTCTGGAAACACCATATATTTT
j_call: TRBJ2-2; d_call: TRBD1; clone_size: NA; v_call: TRBV5-1; cdr3_aa: CASTPQGSIAGELFF; cdr3_nt: TGCGCCAGCACCCCACAGGGGTCGATCGCCGGGGAGCTGTTTTTT
j_call: TRBJ2-3; d_call: TRBD2; clone_size: NA; v_call: TRBV6-1; cdr3_aa: CASNRLAGGPDTQYF; cdr3_nt: TGTGCCAGCAATCGACTAGCGGGAGGCCCAGATACGCAGTATTTT
j_call: TRBJ2-1; d_call: TRBD2; clone_size: NA; v_call: TRBV7-2; cdr3_aa: CASSGYPLAGSNEQFF; cdr3_nt: TGTGCCAGCAGCGGATACCCCCTAGCGGGATCAAATGAGCAGTTCTTC
j_call: TRBJ1-2; d_call: NA; clone_size: NA; v_call: TRBV18; cdr3_aa: CASSPEGRLPRGYTF; cdr3_nt: TGTGCCAGCTCACCAGAGGGCAGGTTGCCACGAGGCTACACCTTC
j_call: TRBJ2-7; d_call: TRBD2; clone_size: NA; v_call: TRBV30; cdr3_aa: CAWSVILAVGDEQYF; cdr3_nt: TGTGCCTGGAGTGTAATCCTAGCGGTAGGGGACGAGCAGTACTTC
j_call: TRBJ1-5; d_call: NA; clone_size: once; v_call: TRBV12-5; cdr3_aa: CASGLVLGAGNQPQHF; cdr3_nt: TGTGCTAGTGGTTTGGTTCTGGGGGCAGGCAATCAGCCCCAGCATTTT
j_call: TRBJ2-1; d_call: NA; clone_size: NA; v_call: TRBV7-2; cdr3_aa: CASSSGSYNEQFF; cdr3_nt: TGTGCCAGCAGCAGCGGCTCCTACAATGAGCAGTTCTTC
j_call: TRBJ2-5; d_call: NA; clone_size: NA; v_call: TRBV12-1; cdr3_aa: CASSLGQIEETQYF; cdr3_nt: TGTGCCAGCAGCCTAGGACAGATTGAAGAGACCCAGTACTTC
j_call: TRBJ2-4; d_call: NA; clone_size: NA; v_call: TRBV5-4; cdr3_aa: CASSLGGQDIQYF; cdr3_nt: TGTGCCAGCAGCTTGGGGGGCCAGGACATTCAGTACTTC
j_call: TRBJ2-5; d_call: TRBD2; clone_size: NA; v_call: TRBV5-6; cdr3_aa: CASSLPGLGPGETQYF; cdr3_nt: TGTGCCAGCAGCTTACCGGGACTAGGCCCCGGAGAGACCCAGTACTTC
j_call: TRBJ2-2; d_call: NA; clone_size: NA; v_call: TRBV5-1; cdr3_aa: CASSLNLINTGELFF; cdr3_nt: TGCGCCAGCAGCTTAAACCTAATTAACACCGGGGAGCTGTTTTTT
j_call: TRBJ1-2; d_call: TRBD1; clone_size: NA; v_call: TRBV19; cdr3_aa: CASSARGDSQNYGYTF; cdr3_nt: TGTGCCAGTTCTGCGCGTGGGGACAGTCAAAACTATGGCTACACCTTC
j_call: TRBJ2-5; d_call: NA; clone_size: few; v_call: TRBV2; cdr3_aa: CASSERRVVETQYF; cdr3_nt: TGTGCCAGCAGTGAACGCAGGGTAGTAGAGACCCAGTACTTC